Following are 20 T cell receptor beta chains from one sample sequenced in a study of Ad26.COV2.S vaccination and SARS-CoV-2 variants. Some clones are missing from TCRdb's copy, which holds only in-frame ones; the method was immunoSEQ multiplex PCR. The table includes approximately 460,000 clones, roughly nine tenths detected once. Stated treatment: approximately 18 received Ad26.COV2.S at low or high dose, single or two shots; 5 received placebo; per-sample allocation not given. Samples came from day 63 after the first vaccine or placebo injection. The starting material was peripheral blood, obtained in a trial of Ad26.COV2.S vaccine versus placebo. The receptors derive from a person between 18 and 65 years old who received the Ad26.COV2.S COVID-19 vaccine or a placebo.

This clone appeared once. This chain links TRBV2 with TRBJ2-3, with 11 bases matching TRBD1. The CDR3 totals 16 residues. The trim removed 6 bases at V and 2 bases at J, leaving 7 bases unmatched. Germline-derived CDR1 and CDR2 are SNHLY and FYNNEI. The CDR3 region is CASREGTGGNTDTQYF. The CDR3 DNA is TGTGCCAGCAGGGAGGGGACAGGGGGAAACACAGATACGCAGTATTTT.

This sequence joins TRBV27 and TRBJ2-2, with D possibly TRBD2 on 5 matching bases. The V gene's germline CDR1 is MNHEY and CDR2 SMNVEV (reference sequence). With 0 bases removed from V and 0 bases from J, the gap between germline ends came to 14 bases. This CDR3 has 18 amino acids. The CDR3: CASSLSTPGYPNTGELFF. The CDR3 DNA follows: TGTGCCAGCAGTTTATCCACCCCGGGGTATCCGAACACCGGGGAGCTGTTTTTT.

This clone was recorded once. The chain carries TRBV9 and TRBJ1-3; no reliable D call. Germline values: CDR1 SGDLS, CDR2 YYNGEE. The CDR3 is made up of 17 amino acids. V was trimmed by 0 bases and J by 3 bases, leaving 16 bases between them. DNA for the CDR3: TGTGCCAGCAGCGTAGCCCCGGACGGCCTCGATGGAAACACCATATATTTT. Translation gives CASSVAPDGLDGNTIYF.

CDR3 sequence (DNA): TGTGCCAGCAGTTACTATGGCGGCAGCACAGATACGCAGTATTTT. Residues: CASSYYGGSTDTQYF. The chain carries TRBV6-2 or TRBV6-3 and TRBJ2-3; D uncertain. Germline CDR1 reads MNHEY; CDR2 reads SVGEGT. With 1 base removed from V and 0 bases from J, the gap between germline ends came to 8 bases. CDR3 length equals 15 residues.

This clone has a handful of counts. The gene calls are TRBV19 and TRBJ2-1; TRBD1 matches at 9 bases. Germline lookup yields CDR1 LNHDA and CDR2 SQIVND (reference sequence). CDR3 length: 15 residues. V trimming: 3 bases; J trimming: 9 bases; junction bases outside the gene matches: 9. As DNA, the CDR3 is TGTGCCAGTAGTATTTGGGGACAGGGTGACCGTGAGCAGTTCTTC. Protein sequence: CASSIWGQGDREQFF.

V and J are TRBV28 and TRBJ1-3; possibly TRBD1 for D (6 bases). CDR1 is MDHEN and CDR2 is SYDVKM in the germline V gene. The CDR3 is 15 amino acids. V gave up 4 bases and J gave up 0 bases, with 10 bases separating them. The CDR3 DNA follows: TGTGCCAGCAGTTCAGGACAGCCCTCTGGAAACACCATATATTTT. Protein product: CASSSGQPSGNTIYF.

V is TRBV7-9 and J is TRBJ2-5; no clear D gene. This CDR3 is built from 17 residues. With 4 bases removed from V and 3 bases from J, the gap between germline ends came to 21 bases. Germline V gene data show CDR1 as SEHNR and CDR2 as FQNEAQ (reference sequence). The DNA of the CDR3 is TGTGCCAGCAGCTCCCCCCCGGTGGCTAGACAAAAAGAGACCCAGTACTTC. This codes for CASSSPPVARQKETQYF. Looking up the rest from reference TRBV7-9 and TRBJ2-5 gives the full variable domain: DTGVSQNPRHKITKRGQNVTFRCDPISEHNRLYWYRQTLGQGPEFLTYFQNEAQLEKSRLLSDRFSAERPKGSFSTLEIQRTEQGDSAMYLCASSSPPVARQKETQYFGPGTRLLVL.

The rearrangement uses TRBV3-1 (or the pseudogene TRBV3-2) and TRBJ1-2; no definite D call. CDR1 is LGHDT and CDR2 is YNNKEL in the germline V gene (reference sequence). Deletions cut 3 bases from V and 0 bases from J, with 11 bases between. The CDR3 runs to 15 residues. DNA for the CDR3: TGTGCCAGCAGCCACCTCCGGCGGGCTAACTATGGCTACACCTTC. The encoded protein is CASSHLRRANYGYTF.

The V gene is TRBV12-5, the J gene TRBJ2-1; 13 positions agree with TRBD2. With V trimmed by 6 bases and J by 6 bases, 5 bases remained unmatched. CDR1 and CDR2 (germline): LGHNT, FRNRAP. The CDR3 runs 15 residues. CDR3: CASGRGLAGFNEQFF. The CDR3, as DNA: TGTGCTAGTGGCCGGGGACTAGCGGGATTCAATGAGCAGTTCTTC. Drawing the rest from reference TRBV12-5 and TRBJ2-1, the complete variable domain is DARVTQTPRHKVTEMGQEVTMRCQPILGHNTVFWYRQTMMQGLELLAYFRNRAPLDDSGMPKDRFSAEMPDATLATLKIQPSEPRDSAVYFCASGRGLAGFNEQFFGPGTRLTVL.

V is TRBV6-2 or TRBV6-3 and J is TRBJ1-2; 10 bases map to TRBD1. Germline CDR1 MNHEY, CDR2 SVGEGT. This CDR3 has 12 amino acids. J was trimmed by 8 bases and V by 6 bases; bases with no gene match: 3. CDR3 bases: TGTGCCAGCAGCCGGGGACAGGGGGGCTACACCTTC. Protein product: CASSRGQGGYTF.

J is TRBJ1-5 and V is TRBV7-2; D possibly corresponds to TRBD1 (5 bases). CDR3 length: 15 amino acids. The germline V and J ends were trimmed by 5 bases and 6 bases, with 17 bases remaining between them. The germline gives CDR1 SGHTA, CDR2 FQGNSA. CDR3 nucleotide sequence: TGTGCCAGCAGCCCAACCCCCCCTGGGGGTCAGCCCCAGCATTTT. Translating gives CASSPTPPGGQPQHF.

This clone came up a few times. The chain combines TRBV5-4 with TRBJ1-2, with a weak D call TRBD1 (5 bases). The V end was cut by 2 bases, the J end by 4 bases, with 9 bases between. CDR1 is SGHNT, CDR2 YYREEE, per germline (reference sequence). There are 13 residues in the CDR3. This CDR3 reads CASSLGGTYGYTF. CDR3 nucleotides: TGTGCCAGCAGCTTAGGAGGGACCTATGGCTACACCTTC.

On this clone itself: Other DNA sequences in this specimen translate into the identical CDR3. The rearrangement uses TRBV6-5 and TRBJ1-2; D gene ambiguous. Germline-derived CDR1 and CDR2 are MNHEY and SVGAGI. The CDR3 is 13 amino acids. V shed 0 bases and J shed 4 bases, with 6 bases lying between them. Here the CDR3 reads CASSYSGSYGYTF. CDR3 DNA sequence: TGTGCCAGCAGTTACTCAGGCAGCTATGGCTACACCTTC.

The chain combines TRBV7-9 with TRBJ1-2; D gene ambiguous. The germline gives CDR1 SEHNR, CDR2 FQNEAQ (reference sequence). Deletions cut 2 bases from V and 6 bases from J, with 16 bases between. There are 15 residues in the CDR3. CDR3 in DNA: TGTGCCAGCAGCTTACTCTATCCAAAGGAAGATGGCTACACCTTC. Residues: CASSLLYPKEDGYTF.

In its sample, this clone was seen once. V and J are TRBV4-1 and TRBJ2-5, with 9 bases identical to TRBD1. The CDR3 has 18 residues. Per germline, CDR1 MGHRA and CDR2 YSYEKL. V gave up 1 base and J gave up 2 bases; unmatched junction bases: 11. CDR3 nucleotides: TGCGCCAGCAGCCAAGTGGGGACAGGGTCTTTAGGGCAAGAGACCCAGTACTTC. Translated: CASSQVGTGSLGQETQYF.

J is TRBJ2-7 and V is TRBV19; D is unclear. The V end was cut by 3 bases, the J end by 2 bases, with 14 bases between. Germline-derived CDR1 and CDR2 are LNHDA and SQIVND (reference sequence). CDR3 size: 15 residues. The DNA of the CDR3 is TGTGCCAGTAGTATCGGCTTAATGACGGCCTACGAGCAGTACTTC. This sequence encodes CASSIGLMTAYEQYF. The full variable domain, its missing parts supplied by reference TRBV19 and TRBJ2-7, is DGGITQSPKYLFRKEGQNVTLSCEQNLNHDAMYWYRQDPGQGLRLIYYSQIVNDFQKGDIAEGYSVSREKKESFPLTVTSAQKNPTAFYLCASSIGLMTAYEQYFGPGTRLTVT.

The V call is TRBV24-1, the J call TRBJ2-3; the D is unclear. Trimming took 9 bases from V and 0 from J, leaving 9 bases between them. The germline V gene has CDR1 KGHDR and CDR2 SFDVKD. The CDR3 totals 13 residues. The CDR3 bases are TGTGCCACCGAACCAGACAGCACAGATACGCAGTATTTT. As protein: CATEPDSTDTQYF.

The chain employs TRBV11-2 and TRBJ2-1, with D possibly matching TRBD2 (6 bases). V lost 6 bases and J 8 bases, leaving 23 bases between the germline ends. This CDR3 is built from 16 residues. Germline lookup yields CDR1 SGHAT and CDR2 FQNNGV. In DNA form, the CDR3 reads TGTGCCAGCAGGTTGCGTCTGCGGGACGGAATGGATGAGCAGTTCTTC. Protein: CASRLRLRDGMDEQFF.

The chain employs TRBV27 and TRBJ1-1, with TRBD1 matching over 7 bases. With V trimmed by 4 bases and J by 5 bases, 7 bases remained unmatched. The CDR3 is made up of 14 amino acids. Per the germline V gene, CDR1 is MNHEY and CDR2 is SMNVEV (reference sequence). The CDR3 here is CASSSSAGGTEAFF. The DNA for the CDR3 is TGTGCCAGCAGTTCCTCGGCAGGGGGAACTGAAGCTTTCTTT.

This clone was seen only a few times. The rearrangement uses TRBV3-1 (or the pseudogene TRBV3-2) and TRBJ1-6; perhaps TRBD1 as D (5 bases). Trimming removed 1 base from V and 9 bases from J, with 16 bases in between. CDR3 size: 16 residues. Germline CDR1 reads LGHDT; CDR2 reads YNNKEL (reference sequence). DNA of the CDR3: TGTGCCAGCAGCCAAGGGTCAGTGCAGGGAGGTTCACCCCTCCACTTT. Its translation is CASSQGSVQGGSPLHF.